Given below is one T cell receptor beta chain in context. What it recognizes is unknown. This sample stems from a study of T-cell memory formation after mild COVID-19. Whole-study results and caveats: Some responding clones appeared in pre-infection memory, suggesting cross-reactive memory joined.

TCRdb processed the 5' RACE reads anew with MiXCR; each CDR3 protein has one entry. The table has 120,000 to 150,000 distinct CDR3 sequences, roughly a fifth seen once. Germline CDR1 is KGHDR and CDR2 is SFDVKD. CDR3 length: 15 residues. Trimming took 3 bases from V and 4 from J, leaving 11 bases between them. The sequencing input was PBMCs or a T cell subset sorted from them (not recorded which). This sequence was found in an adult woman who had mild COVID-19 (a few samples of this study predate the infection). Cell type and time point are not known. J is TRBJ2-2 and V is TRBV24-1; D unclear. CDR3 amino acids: CATSDTGIGTGELFF. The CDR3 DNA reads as TGTGCCACCAGTGATACTGGGATCGGCACCGGGGAGCTGTTTTTT.